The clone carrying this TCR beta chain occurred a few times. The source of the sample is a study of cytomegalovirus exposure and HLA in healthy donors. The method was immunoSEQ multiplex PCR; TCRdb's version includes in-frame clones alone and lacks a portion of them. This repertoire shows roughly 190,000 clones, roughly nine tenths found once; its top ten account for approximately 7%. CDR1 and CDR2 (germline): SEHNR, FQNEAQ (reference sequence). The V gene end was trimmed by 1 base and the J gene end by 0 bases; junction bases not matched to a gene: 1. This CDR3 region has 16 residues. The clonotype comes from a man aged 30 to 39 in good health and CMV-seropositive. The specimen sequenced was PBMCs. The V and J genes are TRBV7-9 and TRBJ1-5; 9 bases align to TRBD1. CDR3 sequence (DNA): TGTGCCAGCAGCTTAGGGACAGGGGATAGCAATCAGCCCCAGCATTTT. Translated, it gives CASSLGTGDSNQPQHF.